These 3 T cell receptor beta chains came from one sample sequenced in a study of T cell changes during pregnancy in multiple sclerosis. The protocol was immunoSEQ multiplex PCR, while the TCRdb copy is restricted to in-frame clones and leaves out a portion. Among around 100,000 clones, 85% to 95% were seen once, and the ten largest hold 0.8% to 1%. Sample: peripheral blood, taken after pregnancy. These receptors came from a female donor with multiple sclerosis, enrolled in a pregnancy study.

The chain recombines TRBV7-7 with TRBJ1-4; D may be TRBD1 (6 bases). Per the germline V gene, CDR1 is SSHAT and CDR2 is FNYEAQ (reference sequence). CDR3 length equals 18 residues. The V end was cut by 5 bases, the J end by 2 bases, with 21 bases between. CDR3: CASSLRDKLLSTNEKLFF. CDR3 sequence (DNA): TGTGCCAGCAGCCTCCGGGACAAGCTCTTGTCGACTAATGAAAAACTGTTTTTT.

In this sample, this clone turned up once. The chain is built from TRBV18 and TRBJ2-1; TRBD2 agrees at 9 bases. Trimming at V came to 8 bases and at J to 7 bases, leaving 6 bases not matched to a gene. Germline CDR1 is KGHSH and CDR2 is LQKENI. This CDR3 comprises 13 residues. The CDR3 protein is CASDGLAPNEQFF. As DNA, the CDR3 is TGTGCCAGCGACGGACTAGCGCCTAATGAGCAGTTCTTC. Supplemented by reference TRBV18 and TRBJ2-1, the full variable domain reads NAGVMQNPRHLVRRRGQEARLRCSPMKGHSHVYWYRQLPEEGLKFMVYLQKENIIDESGMPKERFSAEFPKEGPSILRIQQVVRGDSAAYFCASDGLAPNEQFFGPGTRLTVL.

The rearrangement links TRBV18 to TRBJ2-7; 7 bases map to TRBD2. This CDR3 spans 15 amino acids. The junction had 5 bases not matched to a gene; V was cut back by 0 bases and J by 3 bases. Germline V gene data show CDR1 as KGHSH and CDR2 as LQKENI. The DNA of the CDR3 is TGTGCCAGCTCACCACCCGACAGCGGGAACTACGAGCAGTACTTC. It is translated as CASSPPDSGNYEQYF.